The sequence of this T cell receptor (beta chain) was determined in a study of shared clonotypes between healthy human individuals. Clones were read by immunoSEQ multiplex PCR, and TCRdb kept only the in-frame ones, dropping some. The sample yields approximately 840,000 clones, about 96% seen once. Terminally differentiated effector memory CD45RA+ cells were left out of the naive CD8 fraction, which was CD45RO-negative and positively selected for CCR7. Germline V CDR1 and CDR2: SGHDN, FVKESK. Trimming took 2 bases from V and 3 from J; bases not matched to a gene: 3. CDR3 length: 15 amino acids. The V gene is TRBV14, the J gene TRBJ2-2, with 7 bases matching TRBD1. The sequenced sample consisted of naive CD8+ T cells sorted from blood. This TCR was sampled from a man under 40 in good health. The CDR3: CASSQRTGYTGELFF. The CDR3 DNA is TGTGCCAGCAGCCAACGGACAGGCTACACCGGGGAGCTGTTTTTT.